This T cell receptor (beta chain) was obtained from a study of T cell responses to AZD1222 COVID-19 vaccine. CDR1 is MDHEN, CDR2 SYDVKM, per germline. The CDR3 length is 12 residues. V lost 5 bases to trimming and J lost 4 bases, with 8 bases between them. Using immunoSEQ multiplex PCR, the repertoire was profiled, and TCRdb retains in-frame clones only, with some absent. The repertoire has over 150,000 clones, about nine tenths of them found once; the top ten carry about 1.4%. This sequence joins TRBV28 and TRBJ1-2; maybe TRBD1 (6 bases). This receptor was obtained from an adult in good health. The sequences come from peripheral blood, collected on day 0 of AZD1222 vaccination. The CDR3 DNA is TGTGCCAGCAGTATGACAGGCTATGGCTACACCTTC. Protein product: CASSMTGYGYTF.